This record concerns one T cell receptor beta chain sequence. The antigen is unknown. The data were taken from a study of T cell responses to AZD1222 COVID-19 vaccine. Germline CDR1 is LNHDA and CDR2 is SQIVND (reference sequence). V shed 5 bases and J shed 5 bases, with 18 bases lying between them. The CDR3 is made up of 16 amino acids. General study points: Sampling that yielded the repertoires occurred only after the peak T cell response. A rise in Spike-specific TCR breadth and depth followed two AZD1222 doses.

Profiling relied on immunoSEQ multiplex PCR, and the TCRdb table lists in-frame clones only, not all of them. The sample lists approximately 150,000 clones; about 90% were seen once. The source was peripheral blood, collected 28 days after the second AZD1222 dose. The TCR was taken from an adult who received the AZD1222 COVID-19 vaccine. The chain employs TRBV19 and TRBJ2-2, with a possible D match to TRBD1 (5 bases). For the CDR3, the DNA is TGTGCCAGTAGTGCCCTGGGGCAGGGTGGGACCGGGGAGCTGTTTTTT. Protein sequence: CASSALGQGGTGELFF.